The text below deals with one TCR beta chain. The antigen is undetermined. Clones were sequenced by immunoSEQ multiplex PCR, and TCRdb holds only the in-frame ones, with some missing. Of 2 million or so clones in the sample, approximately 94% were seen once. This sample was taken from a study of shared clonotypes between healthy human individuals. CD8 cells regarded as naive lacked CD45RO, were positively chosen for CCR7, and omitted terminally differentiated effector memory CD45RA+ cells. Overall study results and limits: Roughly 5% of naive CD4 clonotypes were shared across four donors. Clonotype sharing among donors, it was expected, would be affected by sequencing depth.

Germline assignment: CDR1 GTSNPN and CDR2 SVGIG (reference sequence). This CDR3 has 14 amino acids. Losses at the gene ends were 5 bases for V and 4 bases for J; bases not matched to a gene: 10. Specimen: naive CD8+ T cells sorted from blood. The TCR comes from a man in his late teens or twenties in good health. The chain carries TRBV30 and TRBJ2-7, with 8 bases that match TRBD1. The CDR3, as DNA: TGTGCCTGGGAACTCGGGACAGGTACTTACGAGCAGTACTTC. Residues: CAWELGTGTYEQYF.